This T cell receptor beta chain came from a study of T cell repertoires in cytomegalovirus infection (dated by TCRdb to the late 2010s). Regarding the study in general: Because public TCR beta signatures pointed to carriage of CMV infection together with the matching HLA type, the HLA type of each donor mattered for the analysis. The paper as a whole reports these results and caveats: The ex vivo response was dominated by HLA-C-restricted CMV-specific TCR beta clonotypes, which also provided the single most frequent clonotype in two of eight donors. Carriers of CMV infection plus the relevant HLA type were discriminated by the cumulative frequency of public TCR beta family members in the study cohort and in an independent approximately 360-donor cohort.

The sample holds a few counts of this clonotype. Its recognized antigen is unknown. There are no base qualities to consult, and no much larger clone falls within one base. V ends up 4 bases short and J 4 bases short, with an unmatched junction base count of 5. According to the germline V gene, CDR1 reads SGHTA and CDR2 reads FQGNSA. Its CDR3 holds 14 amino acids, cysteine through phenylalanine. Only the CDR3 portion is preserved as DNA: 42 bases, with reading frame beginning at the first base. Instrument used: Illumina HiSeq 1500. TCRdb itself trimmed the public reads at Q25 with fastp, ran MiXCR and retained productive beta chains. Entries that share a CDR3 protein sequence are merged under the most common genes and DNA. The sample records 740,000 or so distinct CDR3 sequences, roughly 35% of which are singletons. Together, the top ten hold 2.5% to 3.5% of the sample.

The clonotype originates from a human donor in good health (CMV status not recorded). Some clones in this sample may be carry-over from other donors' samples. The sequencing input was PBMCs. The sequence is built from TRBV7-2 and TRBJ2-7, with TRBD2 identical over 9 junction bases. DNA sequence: TGTGCCAGCAGCTACCGGCGGGGGGGGTACGAGCAGTACTTC. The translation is CASSYRRGGYEQYF.